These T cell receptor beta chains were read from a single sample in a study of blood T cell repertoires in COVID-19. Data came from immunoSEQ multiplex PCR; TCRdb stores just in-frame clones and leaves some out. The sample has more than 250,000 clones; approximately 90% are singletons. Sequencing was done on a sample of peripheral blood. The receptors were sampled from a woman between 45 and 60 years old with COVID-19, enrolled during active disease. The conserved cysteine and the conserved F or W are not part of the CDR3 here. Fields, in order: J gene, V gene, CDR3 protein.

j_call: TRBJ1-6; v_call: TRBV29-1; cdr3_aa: SVRGDRGDSPLH
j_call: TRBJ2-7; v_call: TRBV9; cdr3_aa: ASSVGEGQGIGYEQY
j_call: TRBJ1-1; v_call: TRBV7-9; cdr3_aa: ASSLQGLNTEAF
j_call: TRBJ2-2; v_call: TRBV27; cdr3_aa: ASSPRGQALPAYTGELF
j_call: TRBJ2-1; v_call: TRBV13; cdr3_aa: ASSSYLWTGPSTDEQF
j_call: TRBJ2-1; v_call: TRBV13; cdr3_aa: ASSMRPGQGGNEQF
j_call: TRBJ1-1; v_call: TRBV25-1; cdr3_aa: ASRGWVVGAAF
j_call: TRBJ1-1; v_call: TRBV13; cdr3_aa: ASSSVPGQWNTEAF
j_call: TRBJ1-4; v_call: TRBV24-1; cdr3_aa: ATSDPTGGGTNEKLF
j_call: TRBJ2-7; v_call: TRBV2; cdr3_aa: ASSGVDRGYEQY
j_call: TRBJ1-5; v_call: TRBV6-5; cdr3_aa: ASRKDRGYQPQH
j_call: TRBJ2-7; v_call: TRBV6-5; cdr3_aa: ASNGLAGVYEQY
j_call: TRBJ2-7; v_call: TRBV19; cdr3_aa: ASSSVQLLPYEQY
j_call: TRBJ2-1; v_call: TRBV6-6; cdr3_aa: ASNPPGRDEQF
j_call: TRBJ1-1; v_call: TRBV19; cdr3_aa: ASSITAGVVTEAF
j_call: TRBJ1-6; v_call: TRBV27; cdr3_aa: ASSSGLINSPLH
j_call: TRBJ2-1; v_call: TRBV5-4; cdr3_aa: ASSSGGRATNEQF
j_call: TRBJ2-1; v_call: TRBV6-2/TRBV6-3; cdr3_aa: ASSLGLVQF